The 21 T cell receptor beta chains below come from one sample, sequenced in a study of T cell clonotyping in hematopoietic cell transplantation. Measured with immunoSEQ multiplex PCR; TCRdb has only the in-frame clones, and not every one. The repertoire includes over 9,000 clones, 84% of them detected once, and 51% sits in the top ten. The material sequenced was PBMCs, taken at the time of graft-versus-host disease after allogeneic stem cell transplant. Receptors were obtained from a male patient aged 55-69 years who had an allogeneic stem cell transplant from an unrelated donor, so the T cells may come from the graft donor. Some clones in this sample may be carry-over from other donors' samples.

The J gene is TRBJ1-2, the V gene TRBV10-3; 7 nucleotides align to TRBD1. Losses at the gene ends were 7 bases for V and 2 bases for J; bases not matched to a gene: 4. The germline V gene has CDR1 ENHRY and CDR2 SYGVKD. CDR3 length equals 13 residues. The CDR3 protein is CAITGGQNYGYTF. In nucleotides, the CDR3 is TGTGCCATCACCGGGGGACAGAACTATGGCTACACCTTC.

The chain has TRBV4-3 and TRBJ2-3; D perhaps matches TRBD2 (6 bases). The CDR3 covers 16 residues. V lost 0 bases to trimming and J lost 4 bases, with 14 bases between them. Looked up from germline, CDR1 is LGHNA and CDR2 is YSLEER. The CDR3 loop is CASSQELWRAADTQYF. In DNA, the CDR3 is TGCGCCAGCAGCCAAGAATTGTGGAGGGCGGCAGATACGCAGTATTTT.

V is TRBV6-5 and J is TRBJ1-5; D ambiguous. CDR1 is MNHEY, CDR2 SVGAGI, per germline. The CDR3 length is 14 residues. Trimming left V 10 bases short and J 0 bases short, with 13 bases between. CDR3 DNA: TGTGCCACCCGTGGGGAGAATAGCAATCAGCCCCAGCATTTT. Amino acids: CATRGENSNQPQHF.

This chain joins TRBV2 and TRBJ2-5; 7 positions agree with TRBD1. Germline CDR1 reads SNHLY; CDR2 reads FYNNEI. There are 14 residues in the CDR3. The V and J ends lost 4 bases and 3 bases, in that order; junction bases with no gene match: 5. CDR3 loop: CASSGSTGKETQYF. CDR3 nucleotides: TGTGCCAGCAGTGGGTCGACAGGGAAAGAGACCCAGTACTTC.

This clone has a single count. The chain joins TRBV6-1 to TRBJ1-2; D is ambiguous. CDR1 is MNHNS, CDR2 SASEGT, per germline. Trimming removed 0 bases at V and 4 bases at J, with 9 bases between. This CDR3 is 14 amino acids long. The CDR3 loop reads CASSEARVPYGYTF. DNA for the CDR3: TGTGCCAGCAGTGAAGCGCGGGTTCCCTATGGCTACACCTTC.

This sequence joins TRBV7-2 and TRBJ2-5; D is perhaps TRBD2 (7 bases). Germline V CDR1 and CDR2: SGHTA, FQGNSA. The CDR3 is made up of 16 amino acids. With 3 bases removed from V and 5 bases from J, the gap between germline ends came to 19 bases. The CDR3 DNA reads TGTGCCAGCAGCTTTGCCGGCGGGGGCGCAGGGGAGACCCAGTACTTC. Translating gives CASSFAGGGAGETQYF.

V and J are TRBV10-3 and TRBJ1-3; no clear D gene. The CDR3 runs to 15 residues. Germline V gene lookup returns CDR1 ENHRY and CDR2 SYGVKD. The germline V and J ends were trimmed by 4 bases and 2 bases, with 12 bases remaining between them. The CDR3 DNA reads as TGTGCCATCAGTGTGAGGTTAGGACCTGGAAACACCATATATTTT. This sequence encodes CAISVRLGPGNTIYF.

This rearrangement joins TRBV6-6 to TRBJ1-1, with D perhaps matching TRBD1 (6 bases). This CDR3 spans 12 amino acids. V gave up 2 bases and J gave up 7 bases, with 8 bases separating them. Germline V gene data show CDR1 as MNHNY and CDR2 as SVGAGI (reference sequence). The CDR3 loop is CASSYPGVEAFF. The CDR3 DNA reads as TGTGCCAGCAGTTACCCAGGGGTTGAAGCTTTCTTT.

This chain joins TRBV5-1 and TRBJ2-7; 7 bases fit TRBD1. V was clipped by 0 bases and J by 3 bases; unmatched bases: 3. CDR3 length equals 14 residues. Germline-derived CDR1 and CDR2 are SGHRS and YFSETQ. The CDR3 DNA follows: TGCGCCAGCAGCTTGGACAGGGGTGTCTACGAGCAGTACTTC. Amino acids: CASSLDRGVYEQYF.

The chain combines TRBV5-1 with TRBJ2-6; D is perhaps TRBD2 (7 bases). CDR3 size: 17 residues. Trimming shortened V by 2 bases and J by 0 bases, and 12 bases separated the two germline ends. Germline V gene lookup returns CDR1 SGHRS and CDR2 YFSETQ. In DNA form, the CDR3 reads TGCGCCAGCAGCTTCGGGGGGCTTAGCTCTGGGGCCAACGTCCTGACTTTC. It is translated as CASSFGGLSSGANVLTF.

This clone was counted between two and nine times. The V call is TRBV4-3, the J call TRBJ2-7, with D perhaps matching TRBD1 (6 bases). The V gene's germline CDR1 is LGHNA and CDR2 YSLEER. CDR3 length equals 14 residues. The V and J ends lost 2 bases and 2 bases respectively, with 10 bases between them. The DNA of the CDR3 is TGCGCCAGCAGCCAAACCAGGGGAACCTACGAGCAGTACTTC. Its translation: CASSQTRGTYEQYF.

The rearrangement links TRBV27 to TRBJ2-7; possibly TRBD1 for D (5 bases). With 6 bases removed from V and 3 bases from J, the gap between germline ends came to 18 bases. Germline assignment: CDR1 MNHEY and CDR2 SMNVEV (reference sequence). The CDR3 covers 15 residues. This CDR3 is CASSYRATAHYEQYF. The CDR3 bases are TGTGCCAGCAGCTATCGGGCGACAGCCCACTACGAGCAGTACTTC.

This clone was detected only once. In DNA form, the CDR3 reads TGTGCCAGTACCCCACAGGGAGGAGGGTATGGCTACACCTTC. It yields the protein CASTPQGGGYGYTF. The chain joins TRBV19 to TRBJ1-2, with D possibly TRBD1 on 6 matching bases. The V and J ends lost 7 bases and 5 bases respectively, with 17 bases between them. CDR1 LNHDA and CDR2 SQIVND come from the germline V gene (reference sequence). This CDR3 is built from 14 residues.

V usage is TRBV9 and J usage is TRBJ2-7; D unresolved. CDR1 SGDLS and CDR2 YYNGEE come from the germline V gene. V lost 0 bases and J lost 3, with 7 bases in between. The CDR3 runs to 13 residues. CDR3 DNA: TGTGCCAGCAGCGTAGGCAGGAACTACGAGCAGTACTTC. Protein sequence: CASSVGRNYEQYF.

The chain employs TRBV10-3 and TRBJ1-5; D is unresolved. The V and J ends lost 2 bases and 2 bases respectively, with 4 bases between them. The CDR3 extends over 13 amino acids. Germline V gene lookup returns CDR1 ENHRY and CDR2 SYGVKD. The CDR3 protein is CAISEAGNQPQHF. CDR3 DNA sequence: TGTGCCATCAGTGAGGCGGGCAATCAGCCCCAGCATTTT.

This chain uses TRBV2 with TRBJ2-5; 12 nucleotides agree with TRBD1. The CDR3 consists of 12 residues. Trimming at V came to 10 bases and at J to 5 bases, leaving 2 bases not matched to a gene. In germline, CDR1 is SNHLY, CDR2 FYNNEI. The CDR3 nucleotides are TGTGCCACTGGGACAGGGGGCGAGACCCAGTACTTC. This encodes CATGTGGETQYF.

The J gene is TRBJ1-1, the V gene TRBV5-1; TRBD1 is a possible D gene (6 bases). Trimming stripped 4 bases from V and 0 bases from J, with 16 bases between. The CDR3 contains 16 residues. Germline V CDR1 and CDR2: SGHRS, YFSETQ. CDR3 protein: CASSPQAGALNTEAFF. For the CDR3, the DNA is TGCGCCAGCAGCCCTCAGGCAGGGGCGCTGAACACTGAAGCTTTCTTT.

The chain carries TRBV2 and TRBJ1-1; the D is unclear. CDR3 length: 13 amino acids. V was shortened by 4 bases and J by 1 base, with 7 bases between the two germline ends. Germline assignment: CDR1 SNHLY and CDR2 FYNNEI. The CDR3 protein is CASSVYRNTEAFF. In nucleotides, the CDR3 is TGTGCCAGCAGTGTTTACAGGAACACTGAAGCTTTCTTT. Full variable domain (rest looked up from reference TRBV2 and TRBJ1-1): EPEVTQTPSHQVTQMGQEVILRCVPISNHLYFYWYRQILGQKVEFLVSFYNNEISEKSEIFDDQFSVERPDGSNFTLKIRSTKLEDSAMYFCASSVYRNTEAFFGQGTRLTVV.

The CDR3 nucleotides are TGTGCCAGCAGCCCGGGTTACAGCTATTCACCCCTCCACTTT. Translated: CASSPGYSYSPLHF. V is TRBV7-2 and J is TRBJ1-6; D is unclear. The germline V and J ends were trimmed by 5 bases and 8 bases, with 13 bases remaining between them. CDR1 SGHTA and CDR2 FQGNSA come from the germline V gene. The CDR3 contains 14 residues.

The rearrangement links TRBV9 to TRBJ1-4; D may be TRBD1 (5 bases). In germline, CDR1 is SGDLS, CDR2 YYNGEE. This CDR3 region has 15 residues. The V end lost 0 bases, the J end lost 0 bases, and 6 bases lay between the germline ends. CDR3 region: CASSVGDATNEKLFF. CDR3 nucleotides: TGTGCCAGCAGCGTAGGGGACGCAACTAATGAAAAACTGTTTTTT. Variable domain in full (rest from reference TRBV9 and TRBJ1-4): DSGVTQTPKHLITATGQRVTLRCSPRSGDLSVYWYQQSLDQGLQFLIQYYNGEERAKGNILERFSAQQFPDLHSELNLSSLELGDSALYFCASSVGDATNEKLFFGSGTQLSVL.

The chain combines TRBV6-1 with TRBJ1-6, with D possibly being TRBD1 (5 bases). CDR3 length: 15 residues. The germline V gene encodes CDR1 MNHNS and CDR2 SASEGT. With 7 bases removed from V and 2 bases from J, the gap between germline ends came to 12 bases. Written as DNA, the CDR3 is TGTGCCAGCACCGGCAGGGCCACCTATAATTCACCCCTCCACTTT. Its translation: CASTGRATYNSPLHF.